The entry that follows covers one T cell receptor (beta chain) sequence. The antigen is undetermined. This sample also contains other DNA sequences that code for the same CDR3. These data come from a study of cytotoxic CD8 clonotypes in ibrutinib-treated CLL. Study-level points and caveats: Baseline clonality, above age-matched healthy donor levels, tracked circulating CD8+ T-cell counts. Clonality climbed at ibrutinib response, then dropped toward baseline at progression.

Assay used: immunoSEQ multiplex PCR; TCRdb lists only in-frame clones, some missing. The sample contains about 19,000 clones, more than 65% of which appear only once. The germline V gene has CDR1 SGHRS and CDR2 YFSETQ. The CDR3 spans 15 residues. Deletions cut 2 bases from V and 7 bases from J, with 13 bases between. The source is a human donor with chronic lymphocytic leukemia. Sequenced material: PBMCs, taken before ibrutinib treatment. V usage is TRBV5-1 and J usage is TRBJ1-6; a possible D gene is TRBD1 (6 bases). The CDR3 loop reads CASSLAQGHNSPLHF. For the CDR3, the DNA is TGCGCCAGCAGCTTAGCCCAGGGACACAATTCACCCCTCCACTTT.